The 18 T cell receptor beta chains given below trace back to one sample, sequenced in a study of prognosis after radiotherapy for stage I lung cancer. Amplification of TCR beta CDR3 from genomic DNA used two-round multiplex PCR. Individual primers that were specific to each TRBV and TRBJ gene served in first-round PCR. A single record per CDR3 protein comes from TCRdb applying MiXCR to the multiplex PCR reads. The repertoire includes tens of thousands of distinct CDR3 sequences, less than 45% of them detected once, and 8% to 9.5% sits in the top ten. The sequences come from PBMCs, collected before or after stereotactic body radiation therapy (not recorded which). These receptors originate from a donor of 50 years or more with non-small cell lung cancer.

The chain joins TRBV4-2 to TRBJ1-1, with TRBD1 as a possible D gene (5 bases). Germline V gene data show CDR1 as LGHNA and CDR2 as YNFKEQ. Trimming took 2 bases from V and 5 from J, leaving 15 bases between them. The CDR3 loop spans 15 amino acids. The CDR3 nucleotides are TGTGCCAGCAGCCAACCCTTTGGAGGGGAGACTGAAGCTTTCTTT. Translation gives CASSQPFGGETEAFF.

The rearrangement joins TRBV27 to TRBJ1-6, with a possible D match to TRBD1 (6 bases). The V gene's germline CDR1 is MNHEY and CDR2 SMNVEV (reference sequence). V was shortened by 2 bases and J by 9 bases, with 14 bases between the two germline ends. This CDR3 contains 15 residues. The DNA of the CDR3 is TGTGCCAGCAGTTTAAGTTACAGGGTAGCTTCACCCCTCCACTTT. It yields the protein CASSLSYRVASPLHF.

This clonotype was counted at least ten times. V gene TRBV7-2 combines with J gene TRBJ1-3; perhaps TRBD1 as D (6 bases). Trimming cost V 5 bases and J 0 bases, with 8 bases left between them. This CDR3 is 14 amino acids long. In germline, CDR1 is SGHTA, CDR2 FQGNSA. The CDR3: CASSRGGSGNTIYF. The DNA for the CDR3 is TGTGCCAGCAGCAGAGGGGGCTCTGGAAACACCATATATTTT.

This clonotype was observed a handful of times. Being one base from a much bigger clone, this may be a read error. The chain links TRBV2 to TRBJ2-5; D is unclear. This CDR3 contains 14 residues. The V gene's germline CDR1 is SNHLY and CDR2 FYNNEI. Trimming pared 6 bases from V and 5 bases from J, leaving 16 bases between. The CDR3 DNA is TGTGCCAGCAGGGCACAGTTGTTCGGGGAGACCCAGTACTTC. Amino acids: CASRAQLFGETQYF.

This clonotype came up many times. The V call is TRBV3-1, the J call TRBJ2-3; D possibly matches TRBD1 or TRBD2 (7 bases each). With 1 base removed from V and 4 bases from J, the gap between germline ends came to 15 bases. The CDR3 spans 16 residues. Germline CDR1 is LGHDT and CDR2 is YNNKEL (reference sequence). The CDR3 nucleotides read TGTGCCAGCAGCCAAGGGGGGAGGGGGCAAGCAGATACGCAGTATTTT. It encodes CASSQGGRGQADTQYF.

A remark on this clonotype: Germline is not matched at one junction end, which may reflect a read error. The V and J genes are TRBV4-2 and TRBJ1-6; D unresolved. CDR1 and CDR2 from the germline V gene are LGHNA and YNFKEQ. CDR3 length equals 12 residues. The CDR3 nucleotides read TGTGTCAGCAGCCAAGGCCCGGATTCCCTCCACTTT. Translated, it gives CVSSQGPDSLHF.

Concerning this clonotype: A single base is all that separates this from a far larger clone, so a read error is likely. The chain employs TRBV6-2 or TRBV6-3 and TRBJ1-1; 8 bases are shared with TRBD1. The germline gives CDR1 MNHEY, CDR2 SVGEGT. This CDR3 has 17 amino acids. DNA of the CDR3: TGTGCCAGCAGGCCTACCAGGGGGCCCAATCTGAACACTGAATCTTTCTTT. Its translation is CASRPTRGPNLNTESFF.

This clonotype occurred many times. The V gene is TRBV5-1, the J gene TRBJ2-3; no clear D gene. This CDR3 spans 13 amino acids. Germline lookup yields CDR1 SGHRS and CDR2 YFSETQ. The V end was cut by 1 base, the J end by 2 bases, with 5 bases between. The CDR3 region has the DNA TGCGCCAGCAGCTTGTCGGTCACAGATACGCAGTATTTT. Its translation: CASSLSVTDTQYF.

On this clonotype itself: This clone may be a read error of a much larger clone one base away. J is TRBJ1-1 and V is TRBV6-5; D is uncertain. V was pared by 2 bases and J by 4 bases, with 20 bases between. Germline lookup yields CDR1 MNHEY and CDR2 SVGAGI. This CDR3 is 17 amino acids long. CDR3 loop: CASSYAFMGDFSTEAFF. The CDR3, as DNA: TGTGCCAGCAGTTACGCCTTCATGGGAGACTTCAGCACTGAAGCTTTCTTT.

This clonotype was counted at least ten times. The V call is TRBV12-5, the J call TRBJ2-6; D uncertain. Germline CDR1 reads LGHNT; CDR2 reads FRNRAP. This CDR3 contains 14 residues. Trimming took 5 bases from V and 4 from J, leaving 9 bases between them. The CDR3 loop reads CASGHPTGANVLTF. The CDR3 bases are TGTGCTAGTGGTCACCCAACAGGGGCCAACGTCCTGACTTTC.

This clonotype occurred many times. This rearrangement joins TRBV7-3 to TRBJ2-2; D is undetermined. Germline CDR1 SGHTA, CDR2 FQGTGA. The CDR3 totals 17 residues. Trimming cost V 3 bases and J 6 bases, with 20 bases left between them. CDR3 in DNA: TGTGCCAGCAGCTTTAGGGCTCTCGTAGGGTCCCCCGGGGAGCTGTTTTTT. Its protein product is CASSFRALVGSPGELFF. The full variable domain, with the rest looked up from reference TRBV7-3 and TRBJ2-2, is GAGVSQTPSNKVTEKGKYVELRCDPISGHTALYWYRQSLGQGPEFLIYFQGTGAADDSGLPNDRFFAVRPEGSVSTLKIQRTERGDSAVYLCASSFRALVGSPGELFFGEGSRLTVL.

A remark on this clonotype: With only one base between it and a far larger clone, this is likely a read error. The chain couples TRBV7-9 to TRBJ2-7, with 9 positions matching TRBD2. After removal of 1 base from V and 1 base from J, the junction contained 11 bases not matched to a gene. CDR1 and CDR2 from the germline V gene are SEHNR and FQNEAQ (reference sequence). CDR3 length equals 18 residues. CDR3 amino acids: CASSLGVTASGISYEQYF. The CDR3 coding sequence is TGTGCCAGCAGCTTAGGGGTGACAGCTAGCGGGATTTCCTACGAGCAGTACTTC.

Points on this clonotype: A far larger clone is just one base off, so this is likely a read error. CDR3 nucleotide sequence: TGTGCCAGCTACACTGGCTCCCAGGGCTACAATGAGCAGTTCTTC. Protein sequence: CASYTGSQGYNEQFF. The chain recombines TRBV7-2 with TRBJ2-1; a weak D match, TRBD1 (5 bases). V was pared by 8 bases and J by 3 bases, with 17 bases between. The length of the CDR3 is 15 residues. Germline CDR1 reads SGHTA; CDR2 reads FQGNSA.

The sample holds one count of this clonotype. The conserved phenylalanine or tryptophan normally closing the CDR3 is absent here, so this likely arose from a read error. The rearrangement joins TRBV20-1 to TRBJ1-2; D not certain. The CDR3 is 13 residues long. V gave up 5 bases and J gave up 0 bases, with 10 bases separating them. Per germline, CDR1 DFQATT and CDR2 SNEGSKA (reference sequence). DNA of the CDR3: TGCAGTGCTGGAGGGCCCTCTAACTATGGCTACACCCTC. Translation: CSAGGPSNYGYTL.

This clonotype is medium-sized. The rearrangement joins TRBV7-9 to TRBJ1-1; no clear D gene. Trimming pared 4 bases from V and 5 bases from J, leaving 5 bases between. The CDR3 runs 11 residues. From germline, CDR1 is SEHNR and CDR2 FQNEAQ (reference sequence). CDR3 sequence: CASSSSTEAFF. The CDR3 nucleotides are TGTGCCAGCAGCTCGAGTACTGAAGCTTTCTTT.

Points on this clonotype: At one end the junction does not follow the germline gene, possibly because of a read error. The chain combines TRBV7-2 with TRBJ2-1; D possibly corresponds to TRBD2 (5 bases). Germline V gene lookup returns CDR1 SGHTA and CDR2 FQGNSA. The CDR3 sequence is 15 residues long. CDR3 sequence (DNA): TGTGCCAGCAGCTTCCGGGCCTTCGACTACAATGAGCATTTCTTC. This encodes CASSFRAFDYNEHFF.

This clonotype was seen at least ten times. The chain recombines TRBV6-2 or TRBV6-3 with TRBJ2-1; D remains unclear. Trimming removed 2 bases at V and 9 bases at J, with 8 bases between. Germline loops: CDR1 MNHEY, CDR2 SVGEGT. The CDR3 has 12 residues. The CDR3 nucleotides read TGTGCCAGCAGTTACGGATCCCTTGAGCAGTTCTTC. Encoded protein: CASSYGSLEQFF.

This clonotype was observed at least ten times. The J gene is TRBJ2-7, the V gene TRBV7-9; the D is unclear. Germline V lookup: CDR1 SEHNR, CDR2 FQNEAQ (reference sequence). The CDR3 runs to 12 residues. Trimming removed 1 base at V and 4 bases at J, with 5 bases between. CDR3 loop: CASSLVRYEQYF. The CDR3 coding sequence is TGTGCCAGCAGCTTAGTTCGGTACGAGCAGTACTTC.